The 9 T cell receptor beta chains below come from one sample, sequenced in a study of T cells in Graves' hyperthyroidism and ophthalmopathy. Researchers amplified the TCR beta CDR3 regions from RNA transcripts. HTBI primers were the set used in a first-round RT-PCR of the TCR CDR3. MiXCR, applied by TCRdb to the multiplex PCR reads, yields one record per CDR3 protein. The sample yields a few hundred thousand distinct CDR3 sequences, 15% to 17% seen once. Sequenced material: blood. Receptors were obtained from a woman in her 30s with Graves' hyperthyroidism.

This clonotype has a handful of counts. The chain couples TRBV6-2 or TRBV6-3 to TRBJ1-4; D possibly corresponds to TRBD1 (5 bases). The germline V gene has CDR1 MNHEY and CDR2 SVGEGT. Trimming removed 4 bases at V and 5 bases at J, with 11 bases between. This CDR3 spans 14 amino acids. The CDR3 is CASSSGRLNEKLFF. The CDR3 nucleotides are TGTGCCAGCAGTTCGGGACGGTTGAATGAAAAACTGTTTTTT.

This clonotype turned up a few times. This chain uses TRBV19 with TRBJ1-4, with D unclear. Germline V CDR1 and CDR2: LNHDA, SQIVND (reference sequence). The CDR3 has 13 residues. V was trimmed by 5 bases and J by 8 bases, leaving 12 bases between them. The CDR3 reads CASSPQGGEKLFF. Here the CDR3 DNA reads TGTGCCAGTAGTCCCCAAGGCGGCGAAAAACTGTTTTTT.

In this sample, this clonotype turned up a few times. The chain couples TRBV24-1 to TRBJ2-5, with D possibly TRBD1 on 5 matching bases. Trimming took off 3 bases at V and 7 bases at J, with 5 bases between the two ends. CDR3 size: 11 residues. Germline V CDR1 and CDR2: KGHDR, SFDVKD. This CDR3 is CATSDRGTQYF. The CDR3 bases are TGTGCCACCAGTGATAGGGGGACCCAGTACTTC.

This clonotype was seen at least ten times. The chain joins TRBV7-9 to TRBJ2-7, with D possibly matching TRBD1 (5 bases). CDR3 length: 15 amino acids. Between the trimmed V and J ends, which lost 5 bases and 0 bases, there was a span of 14 bases. CDR1 and CDR2 from the germline V gene are SEHNR and FQNEAQ (reference sequence). The DNA for the CDR3 is TGTGCCAGCAGCATAGGACACCCGAGCTCCTACGAGCAGTACTTC. Its translation is CASSIGHPSSYEQYF.

A note on this clonotype: Possible read error: a much larger clone is one base away. The CDR3 bases are TGTGCCAGCAGCCAAGATAACACTGAAGCTTTCTTT. Its translation is CASSQDNTEAFF. The J gene is TRBJ1-1, the V gene TRBV4-2; no firm D call. The V gene lost 0 bases and the J gene lost 2 bases, with 1 base spanning the gap. CDR3 length equals 12 residues. Per the germline V gene, CDR1 is LGHNA and CDR2 is YNFKEQ.

This clonotype was counted ten times or more. The chain combines TRBV20-1 with TRBJ2-7; the match to TRBD2 covers 10 bases. J gave up 1 base and V 2 bases, and 8 bases lay outside the gene matches. The CDR3 runs 16 residues. The germline CDR1 and CDR2 sequences are DFQATT and SNEGSKA (reference sequence). The CDR3 reads CSARQLASGSSYEQYF. As DNA, the CDR3 is TGCAGTGCTAGACAATTGGCTAGCGGGAGTTCCTACGAGCAGTACTTC.

The V and J genes are TRBV29-1 and TRBJ2-3, with 13 nucleotides matching TRBD2. V shed 7 bases and J 8 bases; nucleotides not matched to a gene: 15. The CDR3 runs to 16 residues. Germline V gene sequence: CDR1 SQVTM, CDR2 ANQGSEA. Here the CDR3 reads CSGLGGLAGYLGTQYF. DNA for the CDR3: TGCAGCGGGTTGGGGGGACTAGCGGGATATCTTGGTACGCAGTATTTT.

In its sample, this clonotype was seen many times. The CDR3 DNA reads as TGTGCCAGCAGCTCCGGGACTAGCGGAAATGGTCAGTACTTC. It codes for CASSSGTSGNGQYF. This chain connects TRBV7-9 to TRBJ2-5; 11 bases agree with TRBD2. The CDR3 runs 14 residues. Germline V lookup: CDR1 SEHNR, CDR2 FQNEAQ (reference sequence). Trimming took 4 bases from V and 11 from J; bases not matched to a gene: 9. Complete variable domain (other parts from reference TRBV7-9 and TRBJ2-5): DTGVSQNPRHKITKRGQNVTFRCDPISEHNRLYWYRQTLGQGPEFLTYFQNEAQLEKSRLLSDRFSAERPKGSFSTLEIQRTEQGDSAMYLCASSSGTSGNGQYFGPGTRLLVL.

This clonotype was seen repeatedly, ten times or more. The chain combines TRBV20-1 with TRBJ2-3; 11 bases align to TRBD2. The CDR3 has 16 amino acids. Trimming removed 2 bases from V and 3 bases from J; junction bases left unmatched: 7. CDR1 is DFQATT and CDR2 is SNEGSKA in the germline V gene (reference sequence). The CDR3 reads CSARSDSGRETDTQYF. In DNA, the CDR3 is TGCAGTGCTAGAAGCGATAGCGGGAGGGAGACAGATACGCAGTATTTT.